This T cell receptor beta chain was profiled in a study of T cells in localized non-small cell lung cancer. The CDR3 is 15 amino acids. The V gene lost 7 bases and the J gene lost 3 bases, with 16 bases spanning the gap. Germline CDR1 and CDR2: MDHEN and SYDVKM. In the case of this clone: Its matching antigen is unknown.

Using immunoSEQ multiplex PCR, the repertoire was profiled, and TCRdb retains in-frame clones only, with some absent. The table has about 20,000 clones, 75% to 90% seen once. Study-wide findings and caveats: Longer overall survival was seen with higher T cell density measured in blood. Uninvolved adjacent lung had the highest recorded T cell clonality, with tumor below it. Out of the top 100 tumor clones, a median about 50 were seen in adjacent lung.

The chain employs TRBV28 and TRBJ1-5, with D perhaps TRBD1 (6 bases). This specimen was peripheral blood, taken before any cancer treatment. The sequence came from a man aged 35-69 years with stage I lung adenocarcinoma. CDR3 residues: CASTPGGGPNQPQHF. CDR3 bases: TGTGCCAGCACCCCCGGCGGGGGCCCCAATCAGCCCCAGCATTTT.